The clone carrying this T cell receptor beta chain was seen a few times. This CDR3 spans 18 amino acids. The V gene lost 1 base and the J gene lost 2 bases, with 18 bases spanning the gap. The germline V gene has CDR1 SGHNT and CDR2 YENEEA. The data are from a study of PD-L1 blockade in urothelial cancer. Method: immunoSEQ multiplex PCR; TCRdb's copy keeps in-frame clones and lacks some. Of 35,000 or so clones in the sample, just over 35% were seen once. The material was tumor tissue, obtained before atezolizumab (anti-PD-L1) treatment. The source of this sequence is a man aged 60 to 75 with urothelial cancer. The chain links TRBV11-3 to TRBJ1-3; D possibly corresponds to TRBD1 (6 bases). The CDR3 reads CASSLGSSQGNPGNTIYF. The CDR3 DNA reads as TGTGCCAGCAGCTTAGGAAGTTCCCAGGGGAATCCTGGAAACACCATATATTTT.